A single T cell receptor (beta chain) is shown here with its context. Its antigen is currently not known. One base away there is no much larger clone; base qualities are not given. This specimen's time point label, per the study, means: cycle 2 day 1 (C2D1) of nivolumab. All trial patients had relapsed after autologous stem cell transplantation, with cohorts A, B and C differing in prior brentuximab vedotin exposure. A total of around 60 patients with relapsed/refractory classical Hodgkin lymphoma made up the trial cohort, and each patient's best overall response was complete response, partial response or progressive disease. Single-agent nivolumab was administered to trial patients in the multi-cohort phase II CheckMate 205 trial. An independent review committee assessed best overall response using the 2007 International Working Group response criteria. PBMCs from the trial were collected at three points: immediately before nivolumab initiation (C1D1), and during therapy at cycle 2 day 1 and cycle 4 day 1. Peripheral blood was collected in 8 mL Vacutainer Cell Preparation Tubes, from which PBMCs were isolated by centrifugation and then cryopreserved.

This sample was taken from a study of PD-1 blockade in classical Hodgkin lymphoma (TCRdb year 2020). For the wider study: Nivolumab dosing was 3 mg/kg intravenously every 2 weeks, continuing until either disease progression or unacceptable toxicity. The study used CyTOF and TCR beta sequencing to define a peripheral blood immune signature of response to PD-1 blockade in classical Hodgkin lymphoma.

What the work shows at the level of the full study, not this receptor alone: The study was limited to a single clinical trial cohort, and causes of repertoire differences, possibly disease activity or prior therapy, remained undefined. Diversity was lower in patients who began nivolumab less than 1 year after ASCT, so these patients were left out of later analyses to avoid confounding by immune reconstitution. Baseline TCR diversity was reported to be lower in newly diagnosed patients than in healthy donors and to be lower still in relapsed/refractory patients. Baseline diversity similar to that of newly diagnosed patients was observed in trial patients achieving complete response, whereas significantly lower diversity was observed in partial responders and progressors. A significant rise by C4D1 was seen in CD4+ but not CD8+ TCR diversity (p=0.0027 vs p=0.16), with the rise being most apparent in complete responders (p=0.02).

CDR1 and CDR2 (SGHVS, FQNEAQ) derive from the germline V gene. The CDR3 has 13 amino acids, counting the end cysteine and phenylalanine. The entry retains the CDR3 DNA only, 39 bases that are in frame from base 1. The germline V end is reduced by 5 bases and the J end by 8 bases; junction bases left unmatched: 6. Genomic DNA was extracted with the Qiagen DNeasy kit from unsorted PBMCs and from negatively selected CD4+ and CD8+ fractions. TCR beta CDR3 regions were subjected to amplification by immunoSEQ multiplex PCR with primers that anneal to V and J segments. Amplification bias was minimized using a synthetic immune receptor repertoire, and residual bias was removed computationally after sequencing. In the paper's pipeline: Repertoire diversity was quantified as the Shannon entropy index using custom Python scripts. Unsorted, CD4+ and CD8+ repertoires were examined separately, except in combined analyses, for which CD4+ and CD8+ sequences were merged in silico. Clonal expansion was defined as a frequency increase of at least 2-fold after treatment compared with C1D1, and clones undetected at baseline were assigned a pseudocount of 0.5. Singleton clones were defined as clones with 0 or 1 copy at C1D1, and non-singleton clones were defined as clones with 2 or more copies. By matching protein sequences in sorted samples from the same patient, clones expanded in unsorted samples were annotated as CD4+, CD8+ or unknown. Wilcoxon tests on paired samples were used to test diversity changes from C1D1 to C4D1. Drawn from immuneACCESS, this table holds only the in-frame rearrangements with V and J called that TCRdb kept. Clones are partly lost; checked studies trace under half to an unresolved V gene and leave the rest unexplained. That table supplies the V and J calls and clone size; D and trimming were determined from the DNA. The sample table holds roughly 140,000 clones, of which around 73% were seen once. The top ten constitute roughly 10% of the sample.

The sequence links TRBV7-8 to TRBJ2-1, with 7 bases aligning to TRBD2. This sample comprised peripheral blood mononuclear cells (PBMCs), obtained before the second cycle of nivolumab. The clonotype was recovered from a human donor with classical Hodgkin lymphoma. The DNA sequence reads TGTGCCAGCAGCCCTAGACTAGCCGATGAGCAGTTCTTC. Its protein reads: CASSPRLADEQFF.